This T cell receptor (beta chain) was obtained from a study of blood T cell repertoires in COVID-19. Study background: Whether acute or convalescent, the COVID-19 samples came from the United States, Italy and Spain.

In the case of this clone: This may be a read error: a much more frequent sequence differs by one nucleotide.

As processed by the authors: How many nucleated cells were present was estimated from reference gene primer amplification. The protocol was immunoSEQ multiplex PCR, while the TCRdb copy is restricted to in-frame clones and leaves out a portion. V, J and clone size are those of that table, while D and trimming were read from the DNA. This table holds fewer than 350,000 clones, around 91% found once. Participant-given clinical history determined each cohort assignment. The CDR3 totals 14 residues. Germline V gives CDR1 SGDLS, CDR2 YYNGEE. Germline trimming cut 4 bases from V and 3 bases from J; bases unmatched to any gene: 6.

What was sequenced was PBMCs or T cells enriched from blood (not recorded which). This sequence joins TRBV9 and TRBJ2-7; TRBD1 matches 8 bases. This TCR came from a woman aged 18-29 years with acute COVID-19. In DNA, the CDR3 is TGTGCCAGCAGCTCCCGGACAGGGAACTACGAGCAGTACTTC. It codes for CASSSRTGNYEQYF.